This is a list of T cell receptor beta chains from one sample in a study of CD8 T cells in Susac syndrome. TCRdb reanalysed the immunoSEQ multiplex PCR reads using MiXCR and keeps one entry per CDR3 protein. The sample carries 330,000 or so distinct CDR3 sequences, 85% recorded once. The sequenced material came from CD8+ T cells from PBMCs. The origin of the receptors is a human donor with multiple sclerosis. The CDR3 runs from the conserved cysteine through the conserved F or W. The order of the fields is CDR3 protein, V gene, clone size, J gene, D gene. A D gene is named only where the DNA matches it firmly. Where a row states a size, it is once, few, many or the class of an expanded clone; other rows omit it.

CASSYLGATEAFF | TRBV6-5 | - | TRBJ1-1 | -
CASSQAPGQGYEQYF | TRBV7-6 | - | TRBJ2-7 | TRBD1
CASRTAREGSTDTQYF | TRBV6-2/TRBV6-3 | - | TRBJ2-3 | TRBD2
CASSYQGADYEQYF | TRBV27 | - | TRBJ2-7 | -
CASSLSPTVGGYTF | TRBV27 | - | TRBJ1-2 | -
CASSLPDREGFTEAFF | TRBV5-1 | - | TRBJ1-1 | TRBD1
CASSSLSIIRFF | TRBV12-3/TRBV12-4 | - | TRBJ2-1 | -
CAIRRTSGGTDTQYF | TRBV10-3 | - | TRBJ2-3 | TRBD2
CAAKGAGDGYTF | TRBV25-1 | few | TRBJ1-2 | TRBD1
CASSLGHSGTANNYEQYF | TRBV13 | once | TRBJ2-7 | -
CASSQGSYTF | TRBV25-1 | - | TRBJ1-2 | -
CASTNVAVGTFPTDTQYF | TRBV6-2/TRBV6-3 | once | TRBJ2-3 | -
CAWSSGQSYEQYF | TRBV30 | - | TRBJ2-7 | TRBD1
CASKLTGQPEAFF | TRBV28 | - | TRBJ1-1 | -
CASSKGEVTFYGYTF | TRBV11-2 | - | TRBJ1-2 | -
CASSLGQGVNEQYF | TRBV7-9 | - | TRBJ2-7 | TRBD1
CASSDGRSYGYTF | TRBV9 | - | TRBJ1-2 | -
CSARGFPSGTGTYEQYF | TRBV20-1 | - | TRBJ2-7 | TRBD1
CASSLGVAREDFAGELFF | TRBV7-8 | - | TRBJ2-2 | TRBD2
CASSLSTGLMGTDTQYF | TRBV5-6 | once | TRBJ2-3 | -
CASSLTGRNEETQYF | TRBV27 | - | TRBJ2-5 | -
CASSVQGANGYTF | TRBV19 | - | TRBJ1-2 | TRBD1
CASSQALAGRTYNEQFF | TRBV14 | - | TRBJ2-1 | TRBD2
CSVPGTGAAYEQYF | TRBV29-1 | - | TRBJ2-7 | TRBD1
CASSSWGDSGANVLTF | TRBV6-5 | - | TRBJ2-6 | -
CASDPMGTVASYEQYF | TRBV10-3 | - | TRBJ2-7 | TRBD1
CASSWTGGFYEQYF | TRBV12-3/TRBV12-4 | once | TRBJ2-7 | TRBD1
CASSSARTSGNNEQFF | TRBV7-6 | once | TRBJ2-1 | TRBD2
CSVDGLNPPDTQYF | TRBV29-1 | - | TRBJ2-3 | -
CASSLGESQPQHF | TRBV27 | once | TRBJ1-5 | -
CASSGGRSGRNEQFF | TRBV9 | - | TRBJ2-1 | -
CATSVGPVNNEQFF | TRBV19 | - | TRBJ2-1 | -
CASSKGTSDAYEQYF | TRBV6-6 | - | TRBJ2-7 | TRBD2
CATNGLGTGELFF | TRBV24-1 | - | TRBJ2-2 | -
CASSGQGGNQPQHF | TRBV7-9 | - | TRBJ1-5 | TRBD1
CASSFLLAGGSTDTQYF | TRBV27 | - | TRBJ2-3 | TRBD2
CASSLDGTGEETQYF | TRBV5-5 | - | TRBJ2-5 | TRBD1